This is a list of T cell receptor beta chains from one sample in a study of Ad26.COV2.S vaccination and SARS-CoV-2 variants. Produced via immunoSEQ multiplex PCR; TCRdb's table is partial and in-frame only. The table shows about 350,000 clones, with less than 90% occurring only once. Sample: peripheral blood, taken in a trial of Ad26.COV2.S vaccine versus placebo. The receptors derive from a person between 18 and 59 years old who received the Ad26.COV2.S COVID-19 vaccine or a placebo. Both conserved end residues are part of each CDR3. Each record gives: clone size, V gene, D gene, J gene, CDR3 DNA, CDR3 protein. A D gene is named only where the DNA matches it firmly. For some rows the clone size is stated as once, few or many, or as a class when expanded; others skip it.

clone_size: .
v_call: TRBV4-2
d_call: .
j_call: TRBJ1-1
cdr3_nt: TGTGCCAGCAGCCAAAGTTTTGGTATGAGCACTGAAGCTTTCTTT
cdr3_aa: CASSQSFGMSTEAFF

clone_size: .
v_call: TRBV13
d_call: .
j_call: TRBJ2-3
cdr3_nt: TGTGCCAGCAGCTTAGTTTTGGGGCTCACAGATACGCAGTATTTT
cdr3_aa: CASSLVLGLTDTQYF

clone_size: .
v_call: TRBV5-1
d_call: .
j_call: TRBJ2-2
cdr3_nt: TGCGCCAGCAGCTTGGCCTACAGTAGGAGGTCCGGGGAGCTGTTTTTT
cdr3_aa: CASSLAYSRRSGELFF

clone_size: .
v_call: TRBV27
d_call: .
j_call: TRBJ2-7
cdr3_nt: TGTGCCAGCAGTTTCCCCCAGGGCGAGCAGTACTTC
cdr3_aa: CASSFPQGEQYF

clone_size: .
v_call: TRBV28
d_call: TRBD1
j_call: TRBJ2-4
cdr3_nt: TGTGCCAGCAGTACCGGGACAGTAGCCAAAAACATTCAGTACTTC
cdr3_aa: CASSTGTVAKNIQYF

clone_size: few
v_call: TRBV11-2
d_call: TRBD1
j_call: TRBJ1-2
cdr3_nt: TGTGCCAGCAGCTCCCAGGGGGGGGCTCAATATGGCTACACCTTC
cdr3_aa: CASSSQGGAQYGYTF

clone_size: once
v_call: TRBV6-5
d_call: TRBD1
j_call: TRBJ1-5
cdr3_nt: TGTGCCAGCAGTCCTACAGGGGCGGATCAGCCCCAGCATTTT
cdr3_aa: CASSPTGADQPQHF

clone_size: many
v_call: TRBV6-6
d_call: .
j_call: TRBJ2-7
cdr3_nt: TGTGCCAGCAGTTACTCGGACGAGCAGTACTTC
cdr3_aa: CASSYSDEQYF

clone_size: .
v_call: TRBV21-1
d_call: .
j_call: TRBJ1-1
cdr3_nt: TGTGCCAGCAGCAAACGGGACAGGGGCATGAACACTGAAGCTTTCTTT
cdr3_aa: CASSKRDRGMNTEAFF

clone_size: .
v_call: TRBV10-3
d_call: .
j_call: TRBJ2-1
cdr3_nt: TGTGCCATCAGTGAGGGTGGGCGGACATACCTTCGGAATGAGCAGTTCTTC
cdr3_aa: CAISEGGRTYLRNEQFF

clone_size: .
v_call: TRBV20-1
d_call: .
j_call: TRBJ1-1
cdr3_nt: TGCAGAAAGGACACTGAAGCTTTCTTT
cdr3_aa: CRKDTEAFF

clone_size: once
v_call: TRBV3-1/TRBV3-2
d_call: .
j_call: TRBJ2-5
cdr3_nt: TGTGCCAGCAACCTAACAGGGCCCGAGGAGACCCAGTACTTC
cdr3_aa: CASNLTGPEETQYF

clone_size: .
v_call: TRBV18
d_call: .
j_call: TRBJ1-3
cdr3_nt: TGTGCCAGCTCACCACAACGCTCTGGAAACACCATATATTTT
cdr3_aa: CASSPQRSGNTIYF

clone_size: .
v_call: TRBV21-1
d_call: .
j_call: TRBJ1-6
cdr3_nt: TGTGCCAGCAGCCTCCGGGGCCCCGGAGGTTCACCCCTCCACTTT
cdr3_aa: CASSLRGPGGSPLHF

clone_size: .
v_call: TRBV19
d_call: TRBD1
j_call: TRBJ1-1
cdr3_nt: TGTGCCAGCACGGGACAGGGTTTCACTGAAGCTTTCTTT
cdr3_aa: CASTGQGFTEAFF

clone_size: .
v_call: TRBV9
d_call: .
j_call: TRBJ2-3
cdr3_nt: TGTGCCAGCGCGGCAGGGGGGCCCGCAGATACGCAGTATTTT
cdr3_aa: CASAAGGPADTQYF